This paragraph covers one T cell receptor beta chain sequence. Its specificity is unknown. It was with 60 Vbeta and 13 Jbeta primers that the PCR ran. Method: immunoSEQ multiplex PCR; TCRdb's copy keeps in-frame clones and lacks some. The data hold 200,000 to 300,000 clones, with 84% observed a single time. These data originate in a study of cytomegalovirus exposure and HLA in healthy donors. General observations from the study: The CMV antigen specificity of a few CMV-associated chains was confirmed through in vitro analysis. The productive fraction for most TCR beta V segments was about 87% or about 30% in an earlier analysis.

Sequencing was performed on PBMCs. The receptor was derived from a woman aged 40 to 50 in good health and CMV-seropositive.

The CDR3 here is CASSPTTSGANTGELFF. The CDR3 DNA reads TGTGCCAGCTCACCGACTACTAGCGGGGCGAACACCGGGGAGCTGTTTTTT. V gene TRBV18 combines with J gene TRBJ2-2, with 10 bases aligning to TRBD2. The CDR3 extends over 17 amino acids. Trimming at V came to 3 bases and at J to 0 bases, leaving 4 bases not matched to a gene. CDR1 is KGHSH, CDR2 LQKENI, per germline. The entire variable domain, with the rest obtained from reference TRBV18 and TRBJ2-2, is as follows: NAGVMQNPRHLVRRRGQEARLRCSPMKGHSHVYWYRQLPEEGLKFMVYLQKENIIDESGMPKERFSAEFPKEGPSILRIQQVVRGDSAAYFCASSPTTSGANTGELFFGEGSRLTVL.